This T cell receptor (beta chain) was identified in a study of technical replicates of blood from a few donors. Here immunoSEQ multiplex PCR was the method, and the copy in TCRdb shows in-frame clones only, minus some. The sample holds over 55,000 clones, approximately 97% seen once. V lost 8 bases and J lost 0, with 11 bases in between. This CDR3 comprises 13 residues. Germline V gene lookup returns CDR1 MNHEY and CDR2 SVGAGI. This chain uses TRBV6-5 with TRBJ2-7; the D gene is possibly TRBD1 (6 bases). Sequencing used T cells isolated from PBMCs. The source is a human donor in good health. The DNA of the CDR3 is TGTGCCAGCGGCCGGGACATCTCCTACGAGCAGTACTTC. Translating gives CASGRDISYEQYF.